These 32 T cell receptor beta chains share one sample of origin, sequenced in a study of identical twins. TCRdb reprocessed the 5' RACE reads with MiXCR, giving one entry per CDR3 protein. Of 200,000 to 300,000 distinct CDR3 sequences detected, roughly 7% appear once; the ten largest clones hold 3% to 4.5%. This sample was shared with a second study, whose subject was yellow fever vaccine responses in identical twins.

The sequenced sample consisted of memory (CD45RO+) T cells sorted from blood. The origin of the receptors is a woman aged 18-29 years in good health.

This clonotype was picked up many times. The V call is TRBV7-6, the J call TRBJ2-7; D is tentatively TRBD1 or TRBD2 (6 bases each). The V gene's germline CDR1 is SGHVS and CDR2 FNYEAQ. V gave up 6 bases and J gave up 6 bases, with 15 bases separating them. The CDR3 is made up of 13 amino acids. The CDR3 coding sequence is TGTGCCAGCAGTCCAACTCGGGGGCTCGAGCAGTACTTC. Translated, it gives CASSPTRGLEQYF.

Many counts were recorded for this clonotype. The chain recombines TRBV9 with TRBJ2-1; a weak D match, TRBD1 (6 bases). CDR1 and CDR2 from the germline V gene are SGDLS and YYNGEE. Trimming removed 4 bases from V and 5 bases from J, with 19 bases in between. CDR3 size: 16 residues. CDR3 in DNA: TGTGCCAGCAGCTATTCAGCCACAGGGTTAAACAATGAGCAGTTCTTC. Its translation is CASSYSATGLNNEQFF.

J is TRBJ2-2 and V is TRBV20-1; D ambiguous. Trimming cost V 6 bases and J 4 bases, with 21 bases left between them. Germline lookup yields CDR1 DFQATT and CDR2 SNEGSKA (reference sequence). CDR3 length: 16 residues. This CDR3 is CSATSAVGWGTGELFF. The CDR3 coding sequence is TGCAGTGCGACCAGCGCTGTGGGGTGGGGCACCGGGGAGCTGTTTTTT.

The V and J genes are TRBV7-8 and TRBJ2-3; the match to TRBD2 covers 10 bases. V was clipped by 0 bases and J by 3 bases; unmatched bases: 6. Germline CDR1 is SGHVS and CDR2 is FQNEAQ. This CDR3 comprises 17 residues. DNA of the CDR3: TGTGCCAGCAGCTTAGCCGCAGGAGCGGGAGGGACAGATACGCAGTATTTT. It specifies CASSLAAGAGGTDTQYF.

This clonotype was observed a handful of times. The chain employs TRBV11-1 and TRBJ2-1; TRBD2 aligns across 10 bases. Trimming at V came to 0 bases and at J to 9 bases, leaving 17 bases not matched to a gene. CDR3 length: 19 residues. From germline, CDR1 is SGHAT and CDR2 FQDESV (reference sequence). Here the CDR3 DNA reads TGTGCCAGCAGCTTAGCGCCCCTAGCGGGAGTCCGAACCAGTAGTGAGCAGTTCTTC. This encodes CASSLAPLAGVRTSSEQFF.

The rearrangement links TRBV2 to TRBJ1-5; 9 nucleotides line up with TRBD1. Germline loops: CDR1 SNHLY, CDR2 FYNNEI. V dropped 6 bases and J dropped 6; count of bases not matched to a gene: 9. The CDR3 has 15 amino acids. The CDR3 protein is CASRRVQGAVQPQHF. CDR3 bases: TGTGCCAGCAGACGAGTACAGGGGGCCGTTCAGCCCCAGCATTTT.

This clonotype has a handful of counts. The gene calls are TRBV3-1 and TRBJ2-1, with 8 bases aligning to TRBD1. This CDR3 is built from 17 residues. The trim removed 4 bases at V and 1 base at J, leaving 9 bases unmatched. Germline V lookup: CDR1 LGHDT, CDR2 YNNKEL (reference sequence). This CDR3 is CASSPRTGLLSYNEQFF. CDR3 DNA sequence: TGTGCCAGCAGCCCCAGGACAGGGCTTCTTTCCTACAATGAGCAGTTCTTC.

This clonotype was counted ten times or more. V gene TRBV12-3 or TRBV12-4 combines with J gene TRBJ2-1; possible D gene TRBD2, 6 bases. The CDR3 is 15 residues long. Trimming pared 3 bases from V and 14 bases from J, leaving 23 bases between. The DNA for the CDR3 is TGTGCCAGCAGTTTTGAGGTCGGGAGTTCCCGCTCTGAGTTCTTC. It is translated as CASSFEVGSSRSEFF.

This rearrangement joins TRBV6-1 to TRBJ2-3; TRBD1 aligns across 7 bases. The CDR3 loop spans 15 amino acids. J lost 4 bases, V lost 5 bases, and 9 bases had no gene match. Germline lookup yields CDR1 MNHNS and CDR2 SASEGT. The CDR3 region is CASSREGGGADTQYF. The CDR3 DNA reads TGTGCCAGCAGTCGAGAAGGGGGCGGCGCAGATACGCAGTATTTT.

This clonotype was counted many times. V is TRBV20-1 and J is TRBJ1-2; TRBD1 agrees at 9 bases. V trimming: 4 bases; J trimming: 6 bases; junction bases outside the gene matches: 3. Germline CDR1 and CDR2: DFQATT and SNEGSKA (reference sequence). This CDR3 has 12 amino acids. The CDR3 reads CSATRDRDGYTF. The DNA of the CDR3 is TGCAGTGCTACCAGGGACAGGGATGGCTACACCTTC.

This clonotype was observed a few times. V and J are TRBV5-5 and TRBJ1-2, with D possibly being TRBD1 (5 bases). Trimming removed 3 bases at V and 5 bases at J, with 14 bases between. The CDR3 spans 14 residues. Germline V gene data show CDR1 as SGHKS and CDR2 as YYEKEE (reference sequence). The CDR3 region has the DNA TGTGCCAGCAGCTCAACCGACAGCCATTATGGCTACACCTTC. Protein: CASSSTDSHYGYTF.

This chain joins TRBV6-5 and TRBJ1-6; maybe TRBD1 (5 bases). This CDR3 comprises 16 residues. V was clipped by 1 base and J by 0 bases, with 7 bases between them. The V gene's germline CDR1 is MNHEY and CDR2 SVGAGI. The CDR3 DNA follows: TGTGCCAGCAGTTACTTCGGGACCTCCTATAATTCACCCCTCCACTTT. Its protein product is CASSYFGTSYNSPLHF.

The V gene is TRBV20-1, the J gene TRBJ2-7; D is perhaps TRBD2 (6 bases). V was shortened by 0 bases and J by 7 bases, with 19 bases between the two germline ends. This CDR3 has 15 amino acids. CDR1 is DFQATT and CDR2 is SNEGSKA in the germline V gene (reference sequence). The CDR3 sequence: CSARDSRTTSGEQYF. DNA of the CDR3: TGCAGTGCTAGAGATTCCAGGACTACGTCGGGGGAGCAGTACTTC.

At least ten counts were recorded for this clonotype. This chain links TRBV2 with TRBJ2-1; 11 positions agree with TRBD2. The CDR3 is 15 residues long. Germline CDR1 is SNHLY and CDR2 is FYNNEI. Germline trimming cut 6 bases from V and 5 bases from J; bases unmatched to any gene: 6. In DNA, the CDR3 is TGTGCCAGCAGCGCCGGGACTAGCGGCAACAATGAGCAGTTCTTC. Its protein is CASSAGTSGNNEQFF.

The chain links TRBV5-6 to TRBJ1-5; D uncertain. CDR1 and CDR2 from the germline V gene are SGHDT and YYEEEE. V dropped 2 bases and J dropped 4 bases, with 10 bases sitting between them. This CDR3 is 14 amino acids long. This chain's CDR3 is CASSFKERNQPQHF. CDR3 sequence (DNA): TGTGCCAGCAGCTTTAAAGAAAGAAATCAGCCCCAGCATTTT.

This clonotype showed up just a few times. The chain has TRBV10-3 and TRBJ2-3; D may be TRBD2 (5 bases). CDR1 is ENHRY, CDR2 SYGVKD, per germline. V lost 3 bases and J lost 2, with 12 bases in between. CDR3 size: 15 residues. The CDR3 protein is CAISDLAPVTDTQYF. In nucleotides, the CDR3 is TGTGCCATCAGTGACCTAGCCCCTGTCACAGATACGCAGTATTTT.

V usage is TRBV6-6 and J usage is TRBJ2-7; the match to TRBD2 covers 11 bases. Unmatched junction bases numbered 3, after V lost 3 bases and J lost 5 bases. CDR1 and CDR2 (germline): MNHNY, SVGAGI (reference sequence). The CDR3 extends over 14 amino acids. The CDR3 here is CASSYLLAGDEQYF. As DNA, the CDR3 is TGTGCCAGCAGTTATTTACTAGCGGGGGACGAGCAGTACTTC.

The V gene is TRBV15, the J gene TRBJ2-1, with 9 positions matching TRBD2. CDR1 LNHNV and CDR2 YYDKDF come from the germline V gene (reference sequence). Germline trimming cut 3 bases from V and 8 bases from J; bases unmatched to any gene: 11. The CDR3 sequence is 16 residues long. The CDR3 reads CATSRGSSGTLDEQFF. The DNA of the CDR3 is TGTGCCACCAGCAGGGGGTCTAGCGGGACATTGGATGAGCAGTTCTTC.

The sample holds a few counts of this clonotype. The chain has TRBV7-9 and TRBJ2-7, with 8 nucleotides matching TRBD2. CDR3 size: 16 residues. V lost 5 bases to trimming and J lost 2 bases; unmatched junction nucleotides: 11. Germline values: CDR1 SEHNR, CDR2 FQNEAQ (reference sequence). CDR3 protein: CASSGGGPGFTYEQYF. Written as DNA, the CDR3 is TGTGCCAGCAGCGGCGGGGGGCCCGGATTTACCTACGAGCAGTACTTC.

The chain couples TRBV12-5 to TRBJ1-1, with 9 bases lining up with TRBD1. Looked up from germline, CDR1 is LGHNT and CDR2 is FRNRAP. The length of the CDR3 is 15 residues. V shed 2 bases and J 1 base; nucleotides not matched to a gene: 2. The CDR3 coding sequence is TGTGCTAGTGGTTTGAACAGGGGGCCGAACACTGAAGCTTTCTTT. Translated: CASGLNRGPNTEAFF.

Only a few counts were recorded for this clonotype. The CDR3 loop reads CASSVTDRGPQYF. The CDR3 DNA reads as TGTGCCAGCAGCGTCACGGACAGGGGACCCCAGTACTTC. The rearrangement uses TRBV7-3 and TRBJ2-5; 9 nucleotides line up with TRBD1. This CDR3 is built from 13 residues. CDR1 and CDR2 (germline): SGHTA, FQGTGA. After removal of 5 bases from V and 9 bases from J, the junction contained 7 bases not matched to a gene.

The rearrangement joins TRBV6-1 to TRBJ1-6, with a possible D match to TRBD1 (6 bases). V gave up 2 bases and J gave up 6 bases, with 11 bases separating them. The CDR3 totals 15 residues. Germline lookup yields CDR1 MNHNS and CDR2 SASEGT. The CDR3 nucleotides read TGTGCCAGCAGTGAAATTCAGGGGTTTAATTCACCCCTCCACTTT. The encoded protein is CASSEIQGFNSPLHF.

The gene calls are TRBV2 and TRBJ2-5; no reliable D call. V dropped 8 bases and J dropped 5 bases, with 6 bases sitting between them. The CDR3 sequence is 10 residues long. The germline CDR1 and CDR2 sequences are SNHLY and FYNNEI. CDR3 sequence reads: CASCLETQYF. CDR3 DNA: TGTGCCAGCTGTTTGGAGACCCAGTACTTC. Full variable domain (rest looked up from reference TRBV2 and TRBJ2-5): EPEVTQTPSHQVTQMGQEVILRCVPISNHLYFYWYRQILGQKVEFLVSFYNNEISEKSEIFDDQFSVERPDGSNFTLKIRSTKLEDSAMYFCASCLETQYFGPGTRLLVL.

The chain employs TRBV14 and TRBJ2-5; 12 bases line up with TRBD1. Germline-derived CDR1 and CDR2 are SGHDN and FVKESK. CDR3 length: 15 amino acids. V gave up 5 bases and J gave up 5 bases; unmatched junction bases: 6. This chain's CDR3 is CASSSRDRGLETQYF. In DNA, the CDR3 is TGTGCCAGCAGCAGCCGGGACAGGGGGCTGGAGACCCAGTACTTC.

This clonotype was found a few times. V is TRBV28 and J is TRBJ2-7; D is uncertain. The CDR3 extends over 12 amino acids. The germline V gene has CDR1 MDHEN and CDR2 SYDVKM. V was shortened by 2 bases and J by 3 bases, with 5 bases between the two germline ends. CDR3 sequence (DNA): TGTGCCAGCAGTTTAGAGTACTACGAGCAGTACTTC. It is translated as CASSLEYYEQYF.

This chain links TRBV10-3 with TRBJ1-2; D is uncertain. V gave up 10 bases and J gave up 4 bases, with 10 bases separating them. From germline, CDR1 is ENHRY and CDR2 SYGVKD. The CDR3 covers 11 residues. CDR3: CATSSTYGYTF. The CDR3 DNA sequence: TGTGCCACCTCATCAACCTATGGCTACACCTTC.

There are many counts of this clonotype. This chain links TRBV12-3 or TRBV12-4 with TRBJ2-3; 11 nucleotides line up with TRBD2. The trim removed 6 bases at V and 4 bases at J, leaving 12 bases unmatched. CDR3 length: 17 residues. CDR3 sequence (DNA): TGTGCCAGCAGCCAAGGGCTAGCGGGAGGTTTGGCAGATACGCAGTATTTT. This encodes CASSQGLAGGLADTQYF.

The chain is built from TRBV14 and TRBJ1-3; D unclear. The CDR3 length is 14 residues. Deletions cut 10 bases from V and 0 bases from J, with 13 bases between. CDR1 SGHDN and CDR2 FVKESK come from the germline V gene. The CDR3 loop reads CATRAQLSGNTIYF. As DNA, the CDR3 is TGTGCCACCCGGGCCCAACTCTCTGGAAACACCATATATTTT.

At least ten counts were recorded for this clonotype. V and J are TRBV29-1 and TRBJ1-1; 11 bases are a match to TRBD1. V shed 8 bases and J 6 bases; nucleotides not matched to a gene: 11. The CDR3 has 14 residues. Looked up from germline, CDR1 is SQVTM and CDR2 is ANQGSEA. CDR3 bases: TGCAGCCTCTCGGGGACAGGGGGATTTTCTGAAGCTTTCTTT. Translated: CSLSGTGGFSEAFF.

In this sample, this clonotype turned up many times. The chain combines TRBV5-6 with TRBJ2-5; 8 bases are shared with TRBD1. V shed 2 bases and J 2 bases; nucleotides not matched to a gene: 5. CDR1 SGHDT and CDR2 YYEEEE come from the germline V gene. CDR3 size: 15 residues. Here the CDR3 reads CASSLGTGEQETQYF. The CDR3, as DNA: TGTGCCAGCAGCTTAGGGACAGGAGAACAAGAGACCCAGTACTTC.

This chain links TRBV13 with TRBJ2-2; weak D call: TRBD1 (5 bases). Trimming stripped 5 bases from V and 0 bases from J, with 10 bases between. Germline V gene sequence: CDR1 PRHDT, CDR2 FYEKMQ (reference sequence). CDR3 length: 15 residues. The CDR3 nucleotides are TGTGCCAGCAGCCCAGGGCACGCGAACACCGGGGAGCTGTTTTTT. Protein: CASSPGHANTGELFF.

This clonotype was observed at least ten times. This chain connects TRBV28 to TRBJ1-5; 8 nucleotides align to TRBD1. Germline trimming cut 3 bases from V and 1 base from J; bases unmatched to any gene: 8. CDR3 length: 17 amino acids. Germline V CDR1 and CDR2: MDHEN, SYDVKM. The CDR3 loop is CASSFRAGGASNQPQHF. In DNA, the CDR3 is TGTGCCAGCAGTTTCCGGGCAGGGGGCGCGAGCAATCAGCCCCAGCATTTT.